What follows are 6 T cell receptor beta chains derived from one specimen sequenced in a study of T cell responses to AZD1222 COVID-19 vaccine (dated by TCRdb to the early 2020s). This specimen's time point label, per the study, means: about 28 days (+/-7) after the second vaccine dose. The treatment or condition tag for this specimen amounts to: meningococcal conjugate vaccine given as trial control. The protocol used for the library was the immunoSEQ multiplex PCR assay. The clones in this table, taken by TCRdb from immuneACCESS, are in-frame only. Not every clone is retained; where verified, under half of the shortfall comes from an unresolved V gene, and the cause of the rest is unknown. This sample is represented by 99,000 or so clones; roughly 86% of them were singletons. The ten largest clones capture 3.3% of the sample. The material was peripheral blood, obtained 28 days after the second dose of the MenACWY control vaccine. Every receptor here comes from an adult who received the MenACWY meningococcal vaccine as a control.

The CDR3 is CASSQAINQPQHF. CDR3 nucleotides: TGTGCCAGCAGCCAAGCAATCAATCAGCCCCAGCATTTT. This rearrangement joins TRBV3-1 (or the pseudogene TRBV3-2) to TRBJ1-5, with no clear D. V was cut by 1 base and J by 3 bases, with 4 bases left in between. Germline V gives CDR1 LGHDT, CDR2 YNNKEL (reference sequence). This CDR3 contains 13 residues.

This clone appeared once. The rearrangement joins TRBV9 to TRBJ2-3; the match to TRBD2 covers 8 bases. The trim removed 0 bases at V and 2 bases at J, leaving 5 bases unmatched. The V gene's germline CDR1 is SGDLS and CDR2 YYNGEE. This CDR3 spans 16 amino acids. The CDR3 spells CASSVDGGASTDTQYF. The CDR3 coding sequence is TGTGCCAGCAGCGTAGACGGGGGGGCATCCACAGATACGCAGTATTTT.

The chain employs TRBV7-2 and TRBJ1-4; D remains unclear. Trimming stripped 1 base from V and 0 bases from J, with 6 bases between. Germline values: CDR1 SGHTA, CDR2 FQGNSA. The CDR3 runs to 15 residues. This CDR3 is CASSLGTTTNEKLFF. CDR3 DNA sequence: TGTGCCAGCAGCTTAGGGACTACAACTAATGAAAAACTGTTTTTT. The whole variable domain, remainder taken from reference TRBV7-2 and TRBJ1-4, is GAGVSQSPSNKVTEKGKDVELRCDPISGHTALYWYRQSLGQGLEFLIYFQGNSAPDKSGLPSDRFSAERTGGSVSTLTIQRTQQEDSAVYLCASSLGTTTNEKLFFGSGTQLSVL.

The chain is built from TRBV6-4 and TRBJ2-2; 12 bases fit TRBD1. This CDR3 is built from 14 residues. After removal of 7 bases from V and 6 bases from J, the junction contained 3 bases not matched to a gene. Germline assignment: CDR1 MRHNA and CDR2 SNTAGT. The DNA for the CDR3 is TGTGCCAGCATCCGGGACAGGGGGCCCGGGGAGCTGTTTTTT. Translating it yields CASIRDRGPGELFF.

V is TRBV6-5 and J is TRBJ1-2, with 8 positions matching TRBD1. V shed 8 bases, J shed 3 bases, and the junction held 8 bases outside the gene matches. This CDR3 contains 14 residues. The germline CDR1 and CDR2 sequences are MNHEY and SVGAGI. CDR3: CASGRTGSHYGYTF. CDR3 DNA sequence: TGTGCCAGCGGGAGGACAGGGTCACACTATGGCTACACCTTC.

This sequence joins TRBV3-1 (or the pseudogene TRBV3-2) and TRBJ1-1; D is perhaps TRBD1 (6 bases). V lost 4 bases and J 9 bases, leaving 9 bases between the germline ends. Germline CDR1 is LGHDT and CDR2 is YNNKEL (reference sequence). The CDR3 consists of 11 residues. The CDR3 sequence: CASSLTGQAFF. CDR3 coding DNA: TGTGCCAGCAGCCTCACAGGGCAAGCTTTCTTT.